The 28 T cell receptor beta chains presented below share a single source sample, sequenced in a study of human T cells and chemical hapten exposure. Time point described: healthy volunteer bleed at 6 weeks. Unfractionated whole blood yielded the extracted total RNA. MiXCR, run by TCRdb on the RACE reads, gives a single entry per CDR3 protein. The sample yields some 65,000 distinct CDR3 sequences, about 6% seen once. Sequencing was carried out using whole blood. The receptors here all came from a female donor in good health. Some clones in this sample may be carry-over from other donors' samples.

This clonotype was seen ten or more times. The chain has TRBV6-2 or TRBV6-3 and TRBJ2-1, with 8 bases that match TRBD2. Germline-derived CDR1 and CDR2 are MNHEY and SVGEGT. The CDR3 is 14 residues long. The V segment lost 5 bases and the J segment 0 bases; nucleotides outside the gene matches: 0. CDR3 sequence: CASSSGGSYNEQFF. DNA for the CDR3: TGTGCCAGCAGTAGCGGGGGCTCCTACAATGAGCAGTTCTTC.

This clonotype has ten or more counts. The J gene is TRBJ2-6, the V gene TRBV28; no clear D gene. From germline, CDR1 is MDHEN and CDR2 SYDVKM. V lost 6 bases to trimming and J lost 0 bases, with 9 bases between them. This CDR3 spans 15 amino acids. CDR3 nucleotides: TGTGCCAGCAGCCTGGTGAACTCTGGGGCCAACGTCCTGACTTTC. It codes for CASSLVNSGANVLTF. Supplemented by reference TRBV28 and TRBJ2-6, the full variable domain reads DVKVTQSSRYLVKRTGEKVFLECVQDMDHENMFWYRQDPGLGLRLIYFSYDVKMKEKGDIPEGYSVSREKKERFSLILESASTNQTSMYLCASSLVNSGANVLTFGAGSRLTVL.

Many counts were recorded for this clonotype. The chain carries TRBV6-2 or TRBV6-3 and TRBJ1-1, with D unresolved. CDR3 length: 12 residues. The V gene's germline CDR1 is MNHEY and CDR2 SVGEGT. Trimming shortened V by 0 bases and J by 8 bases, and 7 bases separated the two germline ends. The CDR3 protein is CASSYSSREAFF. The CDR3 DNA follows: TGTGCCAGCAGTTACTCGTCAAGGGAAGCTTTCTTT.

The sample holds many counts of this clonotype. The V and J genes are TRBV18 and TRBJ1-5; 7 bases map to TRBD1. J was trimmed by 5 bases and V by 5 bases; bases with no gene match: 9. The CDR3 is 15 amino acids. Germline V gives CDR1 KGHSH, CDR2 LQKENI. For the CDR3, the DNA is TGTGCCAGCTCATACGACAGGGCAGACTATCAGCCCCAGCATTTT. Amino acids: CASSYDRADYQPQHF. Based on the CDR3 plus reference TRBV18 and TRBJ1-5, the full variable domain is NAGVMQNPRHLVRRRGQEARLRCSPMKGHSHVYWYRQLPEEGLKFMVYLQKENIIDESGMPKERFSAEFPKEGPSILRIQQVVRGDSAAYFCASSYDRADYQPQHFGDGTRLSIL.

Ten or more counts support this clonotype. The J gene is TRBJ1-5, the V gene TRBV19, with D unclear. The CDR3 spans 15 residues. Per the germline V gene, CDR1 is LNHDA and CDR2 is SQIVND (reference sequence). The germline V and J ends were trimmed by 2 bases and 0 bases, with 8 bases remaining between them. This CDR3 reads CASSIQLYSNQPQHF. The DNA for the CDR3 is TGTGCCAGTAGTATACAACTCTATAGCAATCAGCCCCAGCATTTT.

This clonotype was counted many times. The chain has TRBV6-1 and TRBJ1-5; 10 bases are shared with TRBD1. Germline V CDR1 and CDR2: MNHNS, SASEGT. The junction had 4 bases not matched to a gene; V was cut back by 4 bases and J by 1 base. The CDR3 covers 16 residues. CDR3 bases: TGTGCCAGCAGTGGGAGGACAGGGGGAAGCAATCAGCCCCAGCATTTT. Its translation: CASSGRTGGSNQPQHF.

This clonotype has ten or more counts. The chain uses TRBV25-1 and TRBJ2-5; 10 bases are a match to TRBD2. Trimming at V came to 4 bases and at J to 7 bases, leaving 9 bases not matched to a gene. This CDR3 comprises 15 residues. Germline V gene data show CDR1 as MGHDK and CDR2 as SYGVNS. The CDR3 spells CASSASGTSVTTQYF. The CDR3 DNA reads TGTGCCAGCAGTGCCTCCGGGACTAGCGTAACGACCCAGTACTTC.

This clonotype was found many times. The gene calls are TRBV19 and TRBJ2-2; D remains ambiguous. This CDR3 has 13 residues. The ends were cut back, 1 base at V and 9 bases at J, with 9 bases in the middle. Germline values: CDR1 LNHDA, CDR2 SQIVND (reference sequence). The CDR3 DNA is TGTGCCAGTAGTATAGCTACTGGCCGGGAGCTGTTTTTT. It is translated as CASSIATGRELFF. Together with reference TRBV19 and TRBJ2-2, the CDR3 gives the full variable domain: DGGITQSPKYLFRKEGQNVTLSCEQNLNHDAMYWYRQDPGQGLRLIYYSQIVNDFQKGDIAEGYSVSREKKESFPLTVTSAQKNPTAFYLCASSIATGRELFFGEGSRLTVL.

This clonotype was detected ten times or more. DNA for the CDR3: TGTGCCATCTACCGCTGGCCCGGGGAGCTGTTTTTT. Encoded protein: CAIYRWPGELFF. This rearrangement joins TRBV12-3 or TRBV12-4 to TRBJ2-2, with no clear D. Trimming stripped 10 bases from V and 6 bases from J, with 12 bases between. CDR3 size: 12 residues.

This chain joins TRBV7-9 and TRBJ2-7; 8 bases map to TRBD1. The V segment lost 1 base and the J segment 3 bases; nucleotides outside the gene matches: 2. Germline CDR1 and CDR2: SEHNR and FQNEAQ (reference sequence). The length of the CDR3 is 14 residues. The CDR3 DNA follows: TGTGCCAGCAGCTTAGGGACAGGGATCTACGAGCAGTACTTC. Its protein product is CASSLGTGIYEQYF.

This clonotype showed up many times. The chain is built from TRBV2 and TRBJ2-1; 13 positions agree with TRBD2. After removal of 6 bases from V and 9 bases from J, the junction contained 2 bases not matched to a gene. Germline CDR1 SNHLY, CDR2 FYNNEI. The CDR3 is 13 amino acids. CDR3 DNA: TGTGCCAGCAGAGGACTAGCGGGAGTTGAGCAGTTCTTC. This sequence encodes CASRGLAGVEQFF.

This clonotype has at least ten counts. This rearrangement joins TRBV29-1 to TRBJ1-1, with 9 positions matching TRBD1. Trimming removed 4 bases from V and 0 bases from J; junction bases left unmatched: 6. Germline-derived CDR1 and CDR2 are SQVTM and ANQGSEA. The CDR3 is 15 amino acids. CDR3 nucleotides: TGCAGCGTTGGTAGGGGACAGGGCATGAACACTGAAGCTTTCTTT. Protein sequence: CSVGRGQGMNTEAFF.

The rearrangement links TRBV7-2 to TRBJ2-4, with 8 bases identical to TRBD1. V was clipped by 7 bases and J by 3 bases; unmatched bases: 5. This CDR3 is built from 14 residues. Germline V gene lookup returns CDR1 SGHTA and CDR2 FQGNSA. The CDR3 coding sequence is TGTGCCAGCAACACAGGGGGGAGCAAAAACATTCAGTACTTC. As protein: CASNTGGSKNIQYF.

Ten or more counts support this clonotype. V usage is TRBV7-6 and J usage is TRBJ2-3; D remains unclear. The CDR3 totals 15 residues. V shed 2 bases and J shed 2 bases, with 11 bases lying between them. Germline assignment: CDR1 SGHVS and CDR2 FNYEAQ. Written as DNA, the CDR3 is TGTGCCAGCAGCTTAATGGCCGCTCTCACAGATACGCAGTATTTT. Protein product: CASSLMAALTDTQYF.

The sample holds a few counts of this clonotype. The chain combines TRBV20-1 with TRBJ2-1, with 8 bases fitting TRBD2. The length of the CDR3 is 13 residues. CDR1 and CDR2 from the germline V gene are DFQATT and SNEGSKA (reference sequence). V lost 4 bases to trimming and J lost 2 bases; unmatched junction nucleotides: 1. CDR3: CSAMGLAYNEQFF. The CDR3 DNA is TGCAGTGCTATGGGACTAGCCTACAATGAGCAGTTCTTC.

J is TRBJ2-1 and V is TRBV29-1, with a possible D match to TRBD2 (5 bases). Trimming removed 3 bases at V and 0 bases at J, with 18 bases between. Germline assignment: CDR1 SQVTM and CDR2 ANQGSEA. The CDR3 covers 17 residues. CDR3 loop: CSVDGPDFSSSYNEQFF. The CDR3 DNA sequence: TGCAGCGTTGACGGTCCGGACTTCTCCAGCTCCTACAATGAGCAGTTCTTC.

This clonotype was observed at least ten times. The chain has TRBV14 and TRBJ2-7; D is ambiguous. Trimming took off 1 base at V and 5 bases at J, with 6 bases between the two ends. From germline, CDR1 is SGHDN and CDR2 FVKESK. This CDR3 comprises 12 residues. CDR3: CASSQVVHEQYF. CDR3 coding DNA: TGTGCCAGCAGCCAAGTGGTACACGAGCAGTACTTC.

The chain couples TRBV7-9 to TRBJ2-1, with 10 bases that match TRBD1. Germline loops: CDR1 SEHNR, CDR2 FQNEAQ (reference sequence). The CDR3 runs to 15 residues. J was trimmed by 7 bases and V by 3 bases; bases with no gene match: 6. The CDR3 spells CASSFADRGQNEQFF. CDR3 in DNA: TGTGCCAGCAGCTTTGCTGACAGGGGGCAGAATGAGCAGTTCTTC.

This clonotype has a count of ten or more. CDR3 nucleotide sequence: TGTGCCAGCAGCCAACTAACCCTTTGGGGGACTAGCGGCACAGATACGCAGTATTTT. It translates to CASSQLTLWGTSGTDTQYF. The J gene is TRBJ2-3, the V gene TRBV3-1, with 10 bases matching TRBD2. The CDR3 totals 19 residues. The germline gives CDR1 LGHDT, CDR2 YNNKEL (reference sequence). V was pared by 2 bases and J by 1 base, with 12 bases of the junction left unmatched.

This clonotype was detected ten times or more. The chain carries TRBV20-1 and TRBJ2-7; 9 bases agree with TRBD1. V shed 1 base, J shed 2 bases, and the junction held 6 bases outside the gene matches. This CDR3 is built from 15 residues. Germline-derived CDR1 and CDR2 are DFQATT and SNEGSKA (reference sequence). CDR3 residues: CSARALRQGAYEQYF. CDR3 nucleotides: TGCAGTGCTAGAGCTCTGAGACAGGGGGCCTACGAGCAGTACTTC.

This clonotype was detected ten times or more. The chain carries TRBV29-1 and TRBJ2-1, with TRBD1 matching over 10 bases. This CDR3 spans 14 amino acids. Per the germline V gene, CDR1 is SQVTM and CDR2 is ANQGSEA. V shed 4 bases, J shed 6 bases, and the junction held 6 bases outside the gene matches. CDR3 nucleotides: TGCAGCGTTGGAGACCGGGACAGGGGCAATGAGCAGTTCTTC. Its translation: CSVGDRDRGNEQFF.

This chain joins TRBV27 and TRBJ1-6; TRBD1 agrees at 7 bases. V trimming: 10 bases; J trimming: 7 bases; junction bases outside the gene matches: 7. This CDR3 region has 13 residues. The germline gives CDR1 MNHEY, CDR2 SMNVEV (reference sequence). CDR3 DNA: TGTGCCACCAGGGACAGAGCCAATTCACCCCTCCACTTT. It yields the protein CATRDRANSPLHF.

In its sample, this clonotype was seen many times. The J gene is TRBJ1-4, the V gene TRBV28, with D uncertain. The CDR3 is made up of 15 amino acids. Trimming cost V 5 bases and J 4 bases, with 14 bases left between them. From germline, CDR1 is MDHEN and CDR2 SYDVKM. The CDR3 protein is CASSVPKGINEKLFF. In DNA, the CDR3 is TGTGCCAGCAGTGTCCCCAAAGGGATTAATGAAAAACTGTTTTTT.

Details on this clonotype: A junction boundary mismatches the germline segment, possibly from a read error. The rearrangement joins TRBV2 to TRBJ2-7; D is uncertain. The CDR3 totals 12 residues. Germline V lookup: CDR1 SNHLY, CDR2 FYNNEI. CDR3 sequence (DNA): TGTGTCAGCTCTGGACGGGCCTACGAGCAGTACTTC. Translation gives CVSSGRAYEQYF.

In this sample, this clonotype turned up many times. This sequence joins TRBV14 and TRBJ2-7; the match to TRBD2 covers 8 bases. The germline gives CDR1 SGHDN, CDR2 FVKESK. Germline trimming cut 3 bases from V and 3 bases from J; bases unmatched to any gene: 4. This CDR3 is 14 amino acids long. The CDR3 DNA reads TGTGCCAGCAGCCATCCCGGGACTAGCTACGAGCAGTACTTC. It codes for CASSHPGTSYEQYF.

This clonotype has at least ten counts. V is TRBV12-3 or TRBV12-4 and J is TRBJ2-5, with D uncertain. Trimming pared 1 base from V and 3 bases from J, leaving 3 bases between. The CDR3 length is 12 residues. The CDR3 loop reads CASSLGKETQYF. CDR3 DNA: TGTGCCAGCAGTTTAGGGAAAGAGACCCAGTACTTC.

This clonotype has only a few counts. The rearrangement joins TRBV27 to TRBJ2-3; 10 positions agree with TRBD2. Per germline, CDR1 MNHEY and CDR2 SMNVEV (reference sequence). Trimming took 10 bases from V and 4 from J; bases not matched to a gene: 17. CDR3 length: 17 amino acids. The CDR3: CATKRGASGSDADTQYF. The CDR3 nucleotides are TGTGCCACCAAAAGAGGGGCTAGCGGGAGCGATGCAGATACGCAGTATTTT.

A few counts support this clonotype. This chain joins TRBV27 and TRBJ2-5; TRBD1 matches at 9 bases. Germline assignment: CDR1 MNHEY and CDR2 SMNVEV (reference sequence). CDR3 length: 16 residues. The junction had 5 bases not matched to a gene; V was cut back by 1 base and J by 2 bases. In DNA, the CDR3 is TGTGCCAGCAGTTTATGGGGGACAGGGCTTCAAGAGACCCAGTACTTC. Translated, it gives CASSLWGTGLQETQYF.